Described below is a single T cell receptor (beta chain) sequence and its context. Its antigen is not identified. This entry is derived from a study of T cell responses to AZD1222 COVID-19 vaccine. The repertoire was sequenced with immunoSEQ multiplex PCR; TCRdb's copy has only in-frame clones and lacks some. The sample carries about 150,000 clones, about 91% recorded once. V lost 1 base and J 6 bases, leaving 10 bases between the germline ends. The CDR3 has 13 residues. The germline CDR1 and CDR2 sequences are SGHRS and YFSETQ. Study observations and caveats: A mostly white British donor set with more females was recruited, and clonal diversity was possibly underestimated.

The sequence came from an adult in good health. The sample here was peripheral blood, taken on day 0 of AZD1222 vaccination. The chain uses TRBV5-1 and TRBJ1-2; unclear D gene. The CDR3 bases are TGCGCCAGCAGCTTGCGAGGGAACCATGGCTACACCTTC. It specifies CASSLRGNHGYTF.